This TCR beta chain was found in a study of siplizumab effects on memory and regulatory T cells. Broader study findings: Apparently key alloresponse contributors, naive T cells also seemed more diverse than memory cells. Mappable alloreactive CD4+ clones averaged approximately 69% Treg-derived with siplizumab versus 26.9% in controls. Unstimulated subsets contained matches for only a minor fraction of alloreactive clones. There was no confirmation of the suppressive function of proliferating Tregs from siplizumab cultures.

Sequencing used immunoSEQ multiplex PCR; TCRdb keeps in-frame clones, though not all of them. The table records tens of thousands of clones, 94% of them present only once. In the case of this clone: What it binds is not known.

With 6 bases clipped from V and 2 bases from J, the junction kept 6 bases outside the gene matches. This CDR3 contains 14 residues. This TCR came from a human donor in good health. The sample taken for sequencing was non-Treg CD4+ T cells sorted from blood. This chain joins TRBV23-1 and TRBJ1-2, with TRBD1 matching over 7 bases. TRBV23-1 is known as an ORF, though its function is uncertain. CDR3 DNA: TGCGCCAGCAGGGGACACAGGGGAAACTATGGCTACACCTTC. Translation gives CASRGHRGNYGYTF.